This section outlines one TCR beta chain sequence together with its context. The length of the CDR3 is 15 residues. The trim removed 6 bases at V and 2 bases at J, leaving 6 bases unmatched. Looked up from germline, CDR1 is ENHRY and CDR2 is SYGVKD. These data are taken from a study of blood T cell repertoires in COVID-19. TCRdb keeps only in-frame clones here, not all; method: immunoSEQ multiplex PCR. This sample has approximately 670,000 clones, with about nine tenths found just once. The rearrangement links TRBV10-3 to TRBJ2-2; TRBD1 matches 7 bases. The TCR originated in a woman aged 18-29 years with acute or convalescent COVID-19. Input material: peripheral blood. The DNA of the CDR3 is TGTGCCATCAGGACCGGGACAGTAAACACCGGGGAGCTGTTTTTT. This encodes CAIRTGTVNTGELFF.